This entry lists 23 T cell receptor beta chains sequenced from one sample in a study of shared clonotypes between healthy human individuals. Some clones are missing from TCRdb's copy, which holds only in-frame ones; the method was immunoSEQ multiplex PCR. This repertoire shows around 99,000 clones, approximately 63% found once; its top ten account for about half. The sequencing input was memory CD8+ T cells sorted from blood. Specified subset: CD45RO+ cells pooled with CCR7-negative TemRA cells. These receptors came from a young man in good health.

V gene TRBV2 combines with J gene TRBJ2-1, with a possible D match to TRBD2 (5 bases). CDR3 length: 16 residues. Germline CDR1 and CDR2: SNHLY and FYNNEI. V was cut by 1 base and J by 3 bases, with 13 bases left in between. The CDR3 DNA reads as TGTGCCAGCAGTGAAGACGGGAACGGTGACTACAATGAGCAGTTCTTC. Translation gives CASSEDGNGDYNEQFF.

As for this clone: This likely stems from a read error, as it lies one base from a far larger clone. The V and J genes are TRBV9 and TRBJ2-7; no reliable D call. Germline CDR1 and CDR2: SGDLS and YYNGEE. This CDR3 is built from 12 residues. The V end was cut by 6 bases, the J end by 3 bases, with 10 bases between. The CDR3 is CASNGEDYEQYF. The CDR3 DNA sequence: TGTGCCAGCAACGGCGAGGACTACGAGCAGTACTTC.

This chain connects TRBV28 to TRBJ1-5, with TRBD1 matching over 7 bases. The length of the CDR3 is 15 residues. V lost 6 bases, J lost 4 bases, and 9 bases stayed unmatched. CDR1 and CDR2 (germline): MDHEN, SYDVKM. DNA for the CDR3: TGTGCCAGCAGCCACCCCCACAGGGGTAATCAGCCCCAGCATTTT. Protein product: CASSHPHRGNQPQHF.

The CDR3 protein is CASSLPASQETQYF. The CDR3 DNA follows: TGCGCCAGCAGTCTCCCGGCGTCACAAGAGACCCAGTACTTC. The chain recombines TRBV5-1 with TRBJ2-5; the D is unclear. Germline V CDR1 and CDR2: SGHRS, YFSETQ. V gave up 5 bases and J gave up 2 bases, with 13 bases separating them. The CDR3 totals 14 residues.

The chain employs TRBV7-8 and TRBJ2-1, with D perhaps TRBD1 or TRBD2 (7 bases each). Germline V lookup: CDR1 SGHVS, CDR2 FQNEAQ. This CDR3 is 13 amino acids long. V was clipped by 2 bases and J by 7 bases, with 9 bases between them. The CDR3 loop reads CASSLQGGNEQFF. CDR3 DNA: TGTGCCAGCAGCTTACAGGGGGGGAATGAGCAGTTCTTC.

The table lists this clone with a few counts. The genes are TRBV6-6 and TRBJ2-7; D gene uncertain. Trimming took 2 bases from V and 5 from J, leaving 10 bases between them. The CDR3 runs 13 residues. Germline V gene sequence: CDR1 MNHNY, CDR2 SVGAGI (reference sequence). CDR3 DNA: TGTGCCAGCAGTTACCCGTCCGCGGACGAGCAGTACTTC. This codes for CASSYPSADEQYF.

The genes are TRBV27 and TRBJ2-7, with D perhaps matching TRBD1 (5 bases). CDR1 is MNHEY and CDR2 is SMNVEV in the germline V gene (reference sequence). The CDR3 contains 14 residues. With 1 base removed from V and 1 base from J, the gap between germline ends came to 8 bases. This chain's CDR3 is CASSLFPGSYEQYF. Here the CDR3 DNA reads TGTGCCAGCAGTTTATTTCCAGGGTCCTACGAGCAGTACTTC.

In nucleotides, the CDR3 is TGTGCCAGCAGCTTACGGACAGGGGAGAACCAAGAGACCCAGTACTTC. Translating gives CASSLRTGENQETQYF. The chain recombines TRBV11-1 with TRBJ2-5; 9 bases line up with TRBD1. V dropped 2 bases and J dropped 0; count of bases not matched to a gene: 4. CDR3 length: 16 amino acids. Germline V gene lookup returns CDR1 SGHAT and CDR2 FQDESV (reference sequence).

The V gene is TRBV27, the J gene TRBJ2-7; perhaps D is TRBD1 or TRBD2 (5 bases each). Between the trimmed V and J ends, which lost 7 bases and 2 bases, there was a span of 15 bases. The CDR3 is made up of 14 amino acids. Germline loops: CDR1 MNHEY, CDR2 SMNVEV (reference sequence). The CDR3 protein is CASNHDGAAYEQYF. The DNA of the CDR3 is TGTGCCAGCAACCACGACGGGGCGGCCTACGAGCAGTACTTC.

The chain is built from TRBV7-9 and TRBJ2-3, with 8 bases matching TRBD1. The V gene end was trimmed by 6 bases and the J gene end by 2 bases; junction bases not matched to a gene: 4. The CDR3 totals 14 residues. The germline V gene encodes CDR1 SEHNR and CDR2 FQNEAQ (reference sequence). CDR3 bases: TGTGCCAGCAGGGAGACAGGGGCCACAGATACGCAGTATTTT. Its translation is CASRETGATDTQYF.

The chain is built from TRBV9 and TRBJ2-1; D remains unclear. V was cut by 0 bases and J by 4 bases, with 17 bases left in between. CDR1 and CDR2 from the germline V gene are SGDLS and YYNGEE. The CDR3 totals 17 residues. The CDR3 is CASSVGVVEWYYNEQFF. Here the CDR3 DNA reads TGTGCCAGCAGCGTAGGGGTCGTGGAGTGGTATTACAATGAGCAGTTCTTC. The variable domain in full, with the rest retrieved from reference TRBV9 and TRBJ2-1, is DSGVTQTPKHLITATGQRVTLRCSPRSGDLSVYWYQQSLDQGLQFLIQYYNGEERAKGNILERFSAQQFPDLHSELNLSSLELGDSALYFCASSVGVVEWYYNEQFFGPGTRLTVL.

J is TRBJ2-3 and V is TRBV5-1; 15 bases align to TRBD2. Germline values: CDR1 SGHRS, CDR2 YFSETQ. V lost 3 bases, J lost 4 bases, and 6 bases stayed unmatched. This CDR3 spans 17 amino acids. CDR3 bases: TGCGCCAGCAGCTCCGGACTAGCGGGAGGGGCCCCAGATACGCAGTATTTT. Translated: CASSSGLAGGAPDTQYF. The full variable domain, rest sourced from reference TRBV5-1 and TRBJ2-3, is KAGVTQTPRYLIKTRGQQVTLSCSPISGHRSVSWYQQTPGQGLQFLFEYFSETQRNKGNFPGRFSGRQFSNSRSEMNVSTLELGDSALYLCASSSGLAGGAPDTQYFGPGTRLTVL.

A word on this clone: Without the conserved terminal phenylalanine or tryptophan, this CDR3 likely stems from a read error. The limits of the CDR3 on the DNA are not certain, so only TCRdb's listed CDR3 is given. The chain is built from TRBV2 and TRBJ2-7; the table calls TRBD1, which could not be checked here. Germline V gives CDR1 SNHLY, CDR2 FYNNEI. The CDR3 sequence runs 10 residues, both termini included. CDR3 sequence: CASSEAWYQG.

This clone has a handful of counts. The genes are TRBV7-9 and TRBJ2-7; no reliable D call. The CDR3 extends over 12 amino acids. V was shortened by 6 bases and J by 0 bases, with 6 bases between the two germline ends. The germline gives CDR1 SEHNR, CDR2 FQNEAQ (reference sequence). The CDR3 reads CASSFVSYEQYF. The CDR3 nucleotides read TGTGCCAGCAGTTTCGTCTCCTACGAGCAGTACTTC.

The V call is TRBV7-6, the J call TRBJ1-5, with 7 bases lining up with TRBD1. This CDR3 comprises 16 residues. With 6 bases clipped from V and 9 bases from J, the junction kept 17 bases outside the gene matches. CDR1 SGHVS and CDR2 FNYEAQ come from the germline V gene. The CDR3, as DNA: TGTGCCAGCAGTCTAGGGGGCAGGGATGATATCAGGCCCCAGCATTTT. Residues: CASSLGGRDDIRPQHF.

The V call is TRBV11-3, the J call TRBJ2-1; D is undetermined. The CDR3 runs 13 residues. The V end lost 4 bases, the J end lost 6 bases, and 10 bases lay between the germline ends. CDR1 SGHNT and CDR2 YENEEA come from the germline V gene. As DNA, the CDR3 is TGTGCCAGCAGCTCAATACCCAGCAATGAGCAGTTCTTC. Its protein is CASSSIPSNEQFF.

Regarding this clone: This sample also contains other DNA sequences that code for the same CDR3. V usage is TRBV27 and J usage is TRBJ2-7; D perhaps matches TRBD2 (5 bases). Per germline, CDR1 MNHEY and CDR2 SMNVEV (reference sequence). The CDR3 sequence is 12 residues long. The V gene lost 1 base and the J gene lost 5 bases, with 6 bases spanning the gap. The CDR3, as DNA: TGTGCCAGCAGTTTATTGGGAGACGAGCAGTACTTC. It translates to CASSLLGDEQYF.

The chain has TRBV7-2 and TRBJ2-5; D perhaps matches TRBD1 (5 bases). V lost 1 base and J 5 bases, leaving 20 bases between the germline ends. Germline V CDR1 and CDR2: SGHTA, FQGNSA. The CDR3 runs to 17 residues. CDR3 nucleotide sequence: TGTGCCAGCAGCTTAGATAGGCAGGGCCATCTTGGGGAGACCCAGTACTTC. As protein: CASSLDRQGHLGETQYF.

The DNA for the CDR3 is TGTGCCAGCAGTTCCACCGGCGAGGGGGAAACTGAAGCTTTCTTT. Translation gives CASSSTGEGETEAFF. This rearrangement joins TRBV13 to TRBJ1-1; the D gene is possibly TRBD1 (6 bases). V was trimmed by 6 bases and J by 5 bases, leaving 19 bases between them. Germline V gene data show CDR1 as PRHDT and CDR2 as FYEKMQ (reference sequence). The CDR3 runs 15 residues.

This clone was seen only a few times. The rearrangement joins TRBV28 to TRBJ2-4; D may be TRBD1 (6 bases). V was cut by 8 bases and J by 2 bases, with 25 bases left in between. The V gene's germline CDR1 is MDHEN and CDR2 SYDVKM. The CDR3 is 18 residues long. The CDR3 DNA sequence: TGTGCCAGCCGGTCGGCGGCACAGGGATTCGGGTCCAAAAACATTCAGTACTTC. This encodes CASRSAAQGFGSKNIQYF. Full variable domain (outside the CDR3, taken from reference TRBV28 and TRBJ2-4): DVKVTQSSRYLVKRTGEKVFLECVQDMDHENMFWYRQDPGLGLRLIYFSYDVKMKEKGDIPEGYSVSREKKERFSLILESASTNQTSMYLCASRSAAQGFGSKNIQYFGAGTRLSVL.

J is TRBJ2-1 and V is TRBV28; D possibly corresponds to TRBD1 (6 bases). CDR1 MDHEN and CDR2 SYDVKM come from the germline V gene. Trimming took off 4 bases at V and 4 bases at J, with 8 bases between the two ends. The CDR3 totals 13 residues. The CDR3 loop reads CASSSGVYNEQFF. CDR3 coding DNA: TGTGCCAGCAGTTCAGGGGTTTACAATGAGCAGTTCTTC.

V is TRBV25-1 and J is TRBJ2-1; D perhaps matches TRBD2 (6 bases). The CDR3 sequence is 11 residues long. CDR1 MGHDK and CDR2 SYGVNS come from the germline V gene. V was pared by 4 bases and J by 11 bases, with 9 bases between. The CDR3: CASSAGRQQFF. The CDR3, as DNA: TGTGCCAGCAGTGCAGGGAGGCAGCAGTTCTTC.

The chain couples TRBV6-5 to TRBJ2-7; no clear D gene. CDR3 length: 14 amino acids. Germline loops: CDR1 MNHEY, CDR2 SVGAGI. V was shortened by 6 bases and J by 0 bases, with 12 bases between the two germline ends. CDR3 loop: CASRTSSLSYEQYF. Here the CDR3 DNA reads TGTGCCAGCAGGACCTCATCACTCTCCTACGAGCAGTACTTC.